This TCR beta chain came from a study of read filtering for tumor transcriptome and immune sequencing. Study context: TCR-mapped reads were about 4.05 to 10.27 million with IR-seq versus roughly 85 to 1,400 with RNA-seq.

The library was built from roughly 400 ng RNA with molecular barcoded adaptors for alpha/delta and beta/gamma chains. TCRdb re-analysed the reads in MiXCR, keeping a single row per CDR3 protein. The table records roughly 60,000 distinct CDR3 sequences, approximately 22% of them present only once. This clonotype was seen many times. V lost 2 bases and J 0 bases, leaving 23 bases between the germline ends. From germline, CDR1 is MGHRA and CDR2 YSYEKL. This CDR3 is 20 amino acids long. The TCR sequence derives from a donor at least 40 years old with multiple myeloma. The J gene is TRBJ2-1, the V gene TRBV4-1, with D perhaps matching TRBD2 (5 bases). The sample consisted of a population of CD138-negative cells sorted from bone marrow. CDR3 sequence reads: CASSQPANPQRLGSYNEQFF. In DNA, the CDR3 is TGCGCCAGCAGCCAACCAGCTAACCCCCAGCGGCTCGGCTCCTACAATGAGCAGTTCTTC.